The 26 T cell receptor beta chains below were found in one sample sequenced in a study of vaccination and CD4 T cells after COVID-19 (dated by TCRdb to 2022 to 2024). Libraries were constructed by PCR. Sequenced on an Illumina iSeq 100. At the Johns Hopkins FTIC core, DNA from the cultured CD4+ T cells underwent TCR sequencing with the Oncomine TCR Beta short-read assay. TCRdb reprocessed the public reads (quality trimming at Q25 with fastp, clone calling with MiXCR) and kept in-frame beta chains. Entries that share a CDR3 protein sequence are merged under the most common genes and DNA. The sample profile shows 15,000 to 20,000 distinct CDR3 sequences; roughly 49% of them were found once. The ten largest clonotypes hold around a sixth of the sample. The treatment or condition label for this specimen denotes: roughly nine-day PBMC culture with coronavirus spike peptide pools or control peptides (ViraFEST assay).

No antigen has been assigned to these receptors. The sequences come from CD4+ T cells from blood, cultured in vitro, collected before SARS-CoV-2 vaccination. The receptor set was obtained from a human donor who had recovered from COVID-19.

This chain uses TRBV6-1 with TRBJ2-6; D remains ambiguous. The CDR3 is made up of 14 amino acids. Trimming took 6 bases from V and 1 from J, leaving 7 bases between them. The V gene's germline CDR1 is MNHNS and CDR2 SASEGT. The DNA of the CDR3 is TGTGCCAGCAGCCGAACGTCTGGGGCCAACGTCCTGACTTTC. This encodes CASSRTSGANVLTF.

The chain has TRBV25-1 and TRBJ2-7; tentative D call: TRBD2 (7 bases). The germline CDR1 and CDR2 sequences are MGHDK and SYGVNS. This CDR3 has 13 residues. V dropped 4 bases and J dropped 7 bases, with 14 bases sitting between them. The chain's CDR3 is CASSAVGGQEQYF. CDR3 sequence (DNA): TGTGCCAGCAGTGCGGTCGGGGGGCAAGAGCAGTACTTC.

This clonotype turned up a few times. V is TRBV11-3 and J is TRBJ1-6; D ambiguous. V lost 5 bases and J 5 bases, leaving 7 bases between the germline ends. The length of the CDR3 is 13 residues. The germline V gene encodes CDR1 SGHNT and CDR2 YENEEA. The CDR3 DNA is TGTGCCAGCAGCCCTCGGAATAATTCACCCCTCCACTTT. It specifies CASSPRNNSPLHF. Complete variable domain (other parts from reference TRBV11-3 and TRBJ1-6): EAGVVQSPRYKIIEKKQPVAFWCNPISGHNTLYWYLQNLGQGPELLIRYENEEAVDDSQLPKDRFSAERLKGVDSTLKIQPAELGDSAVYLCASSPRNNSPLHFGNGTRLTVT.

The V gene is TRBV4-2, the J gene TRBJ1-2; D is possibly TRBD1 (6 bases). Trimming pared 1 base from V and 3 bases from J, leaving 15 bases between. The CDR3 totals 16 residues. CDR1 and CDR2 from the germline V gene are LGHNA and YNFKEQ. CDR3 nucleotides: TGTGCCAGCAGCCAAGCCCAGGGGAGCTCTCACTATGGCTACACCTTC. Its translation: CASSQAQGSSHYGYTF.

CDR3 sequence reads: CASSDSPGAGEETQYF. CDR3 bases: TGCGCCAGCAGTGATTCTCCAGGAGCGGGAGAAGAGACCCAGTACTTC. The chain carries TRBV10-1 and TRBJ2-5; 8 bases are shared with TRBD2. The germline V gene has CDR1 WNHNN and CDR2 SYGVQD (reference sequence). This CDR3 region has 16 residues. V dropped 3 bases and J dropped 3; count of bases not matched to a gene: 9.

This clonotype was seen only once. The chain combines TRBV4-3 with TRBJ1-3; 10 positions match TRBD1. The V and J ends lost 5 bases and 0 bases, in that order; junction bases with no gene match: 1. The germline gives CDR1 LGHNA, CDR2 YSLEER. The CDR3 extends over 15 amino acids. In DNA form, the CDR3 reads TGCGCCAGCAGCGGACAGGGGGGCTCTGGAAACACCATATATTTT. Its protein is CASSGQGGSGNTIYF.

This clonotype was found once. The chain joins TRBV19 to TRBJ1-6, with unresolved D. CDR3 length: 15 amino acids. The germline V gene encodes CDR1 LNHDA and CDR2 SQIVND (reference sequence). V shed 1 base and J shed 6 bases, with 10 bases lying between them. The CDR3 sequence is CASSIAGGSNSPLHF. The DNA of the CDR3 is TGTGCCAGTAGTATAGCTGGCGGTTCTAATTCACCCCTCCACTTT.

CDR3 DNA: TGCGCCAGCAGCCAAGATGGGACAGAAGAGACCCAGTACTTC. Translation: CASSQDGTEETQYF. This chain uses TRBV4-1 with TRBJ2-5; 7 nucleotides agree with TRBD1. The CDR3 totals 14 residues. After removal of 0 bases from V and 3 bases from J, the junction contained 1 base not matched to a gene. In germline, CDR1 is MGHRA, CDR2 YSYEKL.

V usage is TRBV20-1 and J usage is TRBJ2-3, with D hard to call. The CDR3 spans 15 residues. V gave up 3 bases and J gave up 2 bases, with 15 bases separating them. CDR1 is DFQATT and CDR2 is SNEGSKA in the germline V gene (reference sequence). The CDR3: CSASGYSSFTDTQYF. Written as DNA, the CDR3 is TGCAGTGCTAGCGGCTATTCTTCTTTCACAGATACGCAGTATTTT.

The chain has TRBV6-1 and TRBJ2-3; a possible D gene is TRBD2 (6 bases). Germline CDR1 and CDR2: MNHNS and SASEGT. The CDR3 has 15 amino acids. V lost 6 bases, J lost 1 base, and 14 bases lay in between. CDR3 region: CASRTSSVGTDTQYF. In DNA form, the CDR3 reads TGTGCCAGCAGAACGTCTAGCGTAGGCACAGATACGCAGTATTTT.

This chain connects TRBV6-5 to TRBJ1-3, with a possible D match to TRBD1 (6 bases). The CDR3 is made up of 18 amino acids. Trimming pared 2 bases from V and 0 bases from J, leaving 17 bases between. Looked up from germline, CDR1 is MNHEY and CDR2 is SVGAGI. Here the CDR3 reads CASSYATDRTSSGNTIYF. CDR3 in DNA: TGTGCCAGCAGTTACGCCACCGACAGGACGAGCTCTGGAAACACCATATATTTT.

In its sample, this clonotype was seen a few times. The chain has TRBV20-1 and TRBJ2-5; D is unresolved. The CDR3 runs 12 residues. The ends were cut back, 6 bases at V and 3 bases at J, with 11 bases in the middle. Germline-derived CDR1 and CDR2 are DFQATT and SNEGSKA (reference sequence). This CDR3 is CSAVGLKETQYF. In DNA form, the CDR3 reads TGCAGTGCCGTCGGTCTAAAAGAGACCCAGTACTTC.

The CDR3 DNA is TGTGCCAGCAGCCCGGGCTTCGCGACCCAAGAGACCCAGTACTTC. Amino acids: CASSPGFATQETQYF. The chain links TRBV7-9 to TRBJ2-5; D unresolved. The V and J ends lost 5 bases and 1 base respectively, with 14 bases between them. This CDR3 comprises 15 residues. Germline CDR1 reads SEHNR; CDR2 reads FQNEAQ (reference sequence).

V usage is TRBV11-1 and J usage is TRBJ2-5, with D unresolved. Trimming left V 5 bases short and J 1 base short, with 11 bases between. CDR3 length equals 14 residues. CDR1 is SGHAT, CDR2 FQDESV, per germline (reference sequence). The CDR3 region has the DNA TGTGCCAGCAGCCCAAAAGATGTCCAAGAGACCCAGTACTTC. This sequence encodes CASSPKDVQETQYF.

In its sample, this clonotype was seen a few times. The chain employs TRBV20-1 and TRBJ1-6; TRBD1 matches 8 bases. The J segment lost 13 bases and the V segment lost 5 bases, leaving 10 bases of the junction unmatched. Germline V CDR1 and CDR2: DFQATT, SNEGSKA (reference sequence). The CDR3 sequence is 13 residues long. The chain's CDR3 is CSAQRGQGGPLHF. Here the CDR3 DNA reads TGCAGTGCTCAGCGCGGACAGGGTGGGCCCCTCCACTTT.

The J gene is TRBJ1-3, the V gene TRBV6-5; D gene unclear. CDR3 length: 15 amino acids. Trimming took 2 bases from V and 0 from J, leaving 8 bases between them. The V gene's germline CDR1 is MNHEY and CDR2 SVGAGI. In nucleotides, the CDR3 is TGTGCCAGCAGTTACCCCCAGGACTCTGGAAACACCATATATTTT. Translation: CASSYPQDSGNTIYF.

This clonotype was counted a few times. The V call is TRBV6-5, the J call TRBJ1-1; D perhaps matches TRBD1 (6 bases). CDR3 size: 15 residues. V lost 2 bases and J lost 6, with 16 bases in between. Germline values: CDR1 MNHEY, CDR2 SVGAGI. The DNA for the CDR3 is TGTGCCAGCAGTTACGAGGGGGATAACAGGGCTGAAGCTTTCTTT. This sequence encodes CASSYEGDNRAEAFF.

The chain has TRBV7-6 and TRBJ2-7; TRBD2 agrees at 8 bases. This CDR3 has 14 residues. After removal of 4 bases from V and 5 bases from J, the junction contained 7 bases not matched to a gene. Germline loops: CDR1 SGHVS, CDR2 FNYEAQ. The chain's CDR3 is CASSSGGGWDEQYF. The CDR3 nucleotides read TGTGCCAGCAGCTCCGGGGGGGGTTGGGACGAGCAGTACTTC.

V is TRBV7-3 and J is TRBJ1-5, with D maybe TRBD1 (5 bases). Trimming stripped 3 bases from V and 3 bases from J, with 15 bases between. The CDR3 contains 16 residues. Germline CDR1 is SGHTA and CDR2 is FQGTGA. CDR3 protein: CASSLGTGINNQPQHF. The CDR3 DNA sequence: TGTGCCAGCAGCTTGGGGACGGGTATTAACAATCAGCCCCAGCATTTT.

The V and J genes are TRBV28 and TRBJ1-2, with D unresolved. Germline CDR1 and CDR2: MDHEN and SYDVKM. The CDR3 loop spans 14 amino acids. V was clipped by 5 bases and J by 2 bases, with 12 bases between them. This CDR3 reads CASSQPTRNYGYTF. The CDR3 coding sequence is TGTGCCAGCAGTCAGCCGACCAGGAACTATGGCTACACCTTC.

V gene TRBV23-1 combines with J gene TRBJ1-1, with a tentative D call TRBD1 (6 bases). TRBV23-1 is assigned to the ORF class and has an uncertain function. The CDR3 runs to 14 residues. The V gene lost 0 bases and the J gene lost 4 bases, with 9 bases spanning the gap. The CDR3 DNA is TGCGCCAGCAGTCAATCGCAAGGGGGCACTGAAGCTTTCTTT. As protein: CASSQSQGGTEAFF.

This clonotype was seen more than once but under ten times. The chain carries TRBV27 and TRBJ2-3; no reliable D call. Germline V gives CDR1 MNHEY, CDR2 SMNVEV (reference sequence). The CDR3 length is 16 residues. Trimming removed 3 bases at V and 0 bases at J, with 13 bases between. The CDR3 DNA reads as TGTGCCAGCAGTTTGGAACGGCCGCCTAGCACAGATACGCAGTATTTT. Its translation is CASSLERPPSTDTQYF.

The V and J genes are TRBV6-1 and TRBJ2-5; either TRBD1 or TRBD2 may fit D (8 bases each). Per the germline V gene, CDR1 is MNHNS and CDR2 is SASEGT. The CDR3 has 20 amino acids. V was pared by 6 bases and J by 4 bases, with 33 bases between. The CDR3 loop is CASRTARTGSSGRGRETQYF. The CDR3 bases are TGTGCCAGCAGGACGGCCCGGACAGGGTCCAGCGGGAGAGGGAGAGAGACCCAGTACTTC.

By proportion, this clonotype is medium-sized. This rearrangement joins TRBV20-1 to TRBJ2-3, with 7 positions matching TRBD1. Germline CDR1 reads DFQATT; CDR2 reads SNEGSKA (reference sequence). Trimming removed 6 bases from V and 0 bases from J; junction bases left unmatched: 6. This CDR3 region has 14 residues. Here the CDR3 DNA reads TGCAGTGCCCGGGACAGACCTAGCACAGATACGCAGTATTTT. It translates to CSARDRPSTDTQYF.

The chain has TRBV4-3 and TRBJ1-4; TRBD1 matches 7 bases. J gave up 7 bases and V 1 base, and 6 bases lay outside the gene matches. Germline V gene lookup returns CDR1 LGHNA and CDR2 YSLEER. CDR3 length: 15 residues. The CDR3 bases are TGCGCCAGCAGCCAAGCAGGGGGTCATAGTGAAAAACTGTTTTTT. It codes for CASSQAGGHSEKLFF.

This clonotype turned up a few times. The CDR3 sequence: CASSSQRLDTQYF. CDR3 DNA: TGTGCCAGCAGCTCGCAGAGATTGGATACGCAGTATTTT. This chain connects TRBV7-3 to TRBJ2-3; D is unresolved. The germline V gene encodes CDR1 SGHTA and CDR2 FQGTGA. The CDR3 is made up of 13 amino acids. Trimming took off 4 bases at V and 6 bases at J, with 11 bases between the two ends.